These 28 T cell receptor beta chains were all obtained from the same sample, sequenced in a study of monozygotic twins with inflammatory bowel disease. Each CDR3 protein gets one entry in TCRdb, which reprocessed the 5' RACE reads and gives no DNA. The ten most abundant clones cover 5.6% of a sample with more than 300,000 distinct CDR3 sequences. Sequenced material: blood. All receptors derive from a human donor with ulcerative colitis or Crohn's disease, or a healthy co-twin of an affected twin (not recorded which).

The genes are TRBV12-3 or TRBV12-4 and TRBJ2-3; the TRBD2 assignment by TCRdb is unverifiable without DNA. The CDR3 loop spans 15 amino acids. The CDR3 here is CASSFRTPATDTQYF.

CDR3 residues: CASSEDVAGFYEQYF. The chain uses TRBV25-1 and TRBJ2-7; there is no DNA to check the TCRdb D call of TRBD2. CDR3 length: 15 amino acids. Germline lookup yields CDR1 MGHDK and CDR2 SYGVNS.

The chain couples TRBV6-1 to TRBJ2-7; TCRdb returns TRBD2, unconfirmable since there is no DNA. CDR3 length equals 15 residues. Germline CDR1 and CDR2: MNHNS and SASEGT. The CDR3 reads CASSAGSGGHWEQYF.

The chain joins TRBV6-1 to TRBJ1-3; TCRdb outputs TRBD1, but without DNA this stays unchecked. In germline, CDR1 is MNHNS, CDR2 SASEGT. CDR3 size: 14 residues. This CDR3 is CAFGAGPAGNTIYF.

This chain connects TRBV10-3 to TRBJ2-1. Germline CDR1 ENHRY, CDR2 SYGVKD. The CDR3 length is 12 residues. The CDR3: CAISEDVNEQFF.

The chain couples TRBV7-2 to TRBJ2-7; lacking DNA, the TRBD2 call made by TCRdb goes unchecked. This CDR3 is built from 16 residues. Germline V gene sequence: CDR1 SGHTA, CDR2 FQGNSA. The CDR3 sequence: CASSQRWGGGTGEQYF.

This chain joins TRBV3-1 and TRBJ1-1. From germline, CDR1 is LGHDT and CDR2 YNNKEL (reference sequence). This CDR3 has 15 amino acids. The CDR3 loop is CASSQVAGGNTEAFF.

CDR3 amino acids: CANPWEGNEQYF. The rearrangement uses TRBV21-1 and TRBJ2-7; the D call of TRBD2 rests on TCRdb alone, since no DNA is present to check it. TRBV21-1 is shown as a pseudogene. This CDR3 contains 12 residues.

This chain connects TRBV20-1 to TRBJ2-1; the TCRdb D gene call, TRBD1, has no DNA to confirm it. Germline CDR1 is DFQATT and CDR2 is SNEGSKA (reference sequence). The CDR3 has 13 residues. CDR3 protein: CSARAGVYNEQFF.

V usage is TRBV20-1 and J usage is TRBJ1-1. Germline V gives CDR1 DFQATT, CDR2 SNEGSKA (reference sequence). The CDR3 loop spans 11 amino acids. The CDR3 loop is CSARSNTEAFF.

This chain connects TRBV7-2 to TRBJ1-2. Germline V lookup: CDR1 SGHTA, CDR2 FQGNSA. The CDR3 runs to 12 residues. The CDR3: CASSLTREGYTF.

V gene TRBV6-1 combines with J gene TRBJ2-5; TCRdb selects TRBD1, and the lack of DNA leaves this call unchecked. CDR3 length equals 14 residues. Germline V lookup: CDR1 MNHNS, CDR2 SASEGT. CDR3 sequence reads: CASSQGTGEETQYF.

The chain combines TRBV20-1 with TRBJ2-7; TCRdb indicates TRBD1, and absent DNA this call remains unverified. CDR3 length: 13 residues. Germline V CDR1 and CDR2: DFQATT, SNEGSKA (reference sequence). The CDR3 loop reads CSVMGQVTYEQYF.

The genes are TRBV12-3 or TRBV12-4 and TRBJ2-3; TCRdb's assignment of TRBD2 cannot be checked, as there is no DNA. This CDR3 spans 15 amino acids. The CDR3 spells CASRRAGGGTDTQYF.

The gene calls are TRBV10-3 and TRBJ2-3; as DNA is missing, the TRBD1 call by TCRdb cannot be tested. This CDR3 contains 15 residues. Germline V gene data show CDR1 as ENHRY and CDR2 as SYGVKD. CDR3: CAIRDRGVTGDTQYF.

The J gene is TRBJ1-4, the V gene TRBV7-2; checking the TCRdb D call of TRBD1 is not possible without DNA. Germline loops: CDR1 SGHTA, CDR2 FQGNSA. The CDR3 consists of 13 residues. The CDR3 here is CASQPGQNEKLFF.

V gene TRBV28 combines with J gene TRBJ2-1; the TCRdb call, TRBD2, lacks DNA for checking. The CDR3 covers 16 residues. Per germline, CDR1 MDHEN and CDR2 SYDVKM. The CDR3 protein is CASSLGSGNINNEQFF.

The chain links TRBV7-2 to TRBJ2-5; as DNA is missing, the TRBD1 call by TCRdb cannot be tested. CDR1 and CDR2 (germline): SGHTA, FQGNSA. The CDR3 totals 15 residues. CDR3 residues: CASSLQLRDIETQYF. Full variable domain (remainder filled in from reference TRBV7-2 and TRBJ2-5): GAGVSQSPSNKVTEKGKDVELRCDPISGHTALYWYRQSLGQGLEFLIYFQGNSAPDKSGLPSDRFSAERTGGSVSTLTIQRTQQEDSAVYLCASSLQLRDIETQYFGPGTRLLVL.

The chain carries TRBV12-3 or TRBV12-4 and TRBJ1-6. This CDR3 is 14 amino acids long. The CDR3 here is CASSLKQNNSPLHF.

The CDR3 loop is CASSFRLAGNYNEQFF. V is TRBV12-3 or TRBV12-4 and J is TRBJ2-1; TCRdb reports TRBD2, a call that lacks DNA to check it against. This CDR3 contains 16 residues.

The chain combines TRBV2 with TRBJ2-2; TCRdb reports TRBD2, a call that lacks DNA to check it against. From germline, CDR1 is SNHLY and CDR2 FYNNEI. The CDR3 runs to 13 residues. The CDR3 here is CASRLARSGELFF.

The rearrangement links TRBV7-9 to TRBJ2-3; TCRdb's D call of TRBD1 is untestable without DNA. The germline V gene has CDR1 SEHNR and CDR2 FQNEAQ (reference sequence). The CDR3 runs to 15 residues. CDR3 protein: CASSSFGQATDTQYF.

The chain has TRBV21-1 and TRBJ2-7; TCRdb selects TRBD1, and the lack of DNA leaves this call unchecked. TRBV21-1 is a pseudogene. The CDR3 spans 12 residues. The CDR3 region is CASSTPRHEQYF.

The V and J genes are TRBV11-2 and TRBJ2-7. Germline assignment: CDR1 SGHAT and CDR2 FQNNGV. The CDR3 consists of 13 residues. CDR3 sequence reads: CASSSNVAYEQYF.

The chain joins TRBV7-2 to TRBJ2-4; there is no DNA to check the TCRdb D call of TRBD1. Germline loops: CDR1 SGHTA, CDR2 FQGNSA. The CDR3 spans 16 residues. CDR3 sequence reads: CASSLPGGLAKNIQYF. Drawing the rest from reference TRBV7-2 and TRBJ2-4, the complete variable domain is GAGVSQSPSNKVTEKGKDVELRCDPISGHTALYWYRQSLGQGLEFLIYFQGNSAPDKSGLPSDRFSAERTGGSVSTLTIQRTQQEDSAVYLCASSLPGGLAKNIQYFGAGTRLSVL.

The chain is built from TRBV24-1 and TRBJ2-4; the TCRdb call, TRBD1, lacks DNA for checking. This CDR3 is 15 amino acids long. Germline V gives CDR1 KGHDR, CDR2 SFDVKD. The CDR3 spells CATSDPSGAKNIQYF.

This rearrangement joins TRBV29-1 to TRBJ2-7; the TRBD1 assignment by TCRdb is unverifiable without DNA. This CDR3 comprises 15 residues. CDR1 and CDR2 (germline): SQVTM, ANQGSEA. The CDR3 loop is CSVPGAGTFSYEQYF.

The chain uses TRBV24-1 and TRBJ2-2. CDR3 length equals 13 residues. Germline V lookup: CDR1 KGHDR, CDR2 SFDVKD. The CDR3 loop is CATSDVSGGELFF.